These T cell receptor beta chains were read from a single sample in a study of blood T cell repertoires in COVID-19. TCRdb's copy holds only in-frame clones and misses some; the assay was immunoSEQ multiplex PCR. The data hold more than 200,000 clones, with around 84% observed a single time. The sequenced sample was peripheral blood. The source of these receptors is a man in his sixties with acute or convalescent COVID-19. The CDR3 runs from the conserved cysteine through the conserved F or W. D genes are given only for firm matches. Rows may omit the clone size; those that give it use once, few, many or a size class.

CDR3nt,CDR3aa,d_gene,v_gene,abundance,j_gene
TGTGCCACCAGCAGGTACCTAAACGAGCAGTACTTC,CATSRYLNEQYF,.,TRBV15,.,TRBJ2-7
TGCGCCAGCAGCTTGGGGGACTATTCGTACGAGCAGTACTTC,CASSLGDYSYEQYF,TRBD2,TRBV5-1,.,TRBJ2-7
TGTGCCAGCAGTTACTTGGGACAGGGGAATACTGAAGCTTTCTTT,CASSYLGQGNTEAFF,TRBD1,TRBV6-5,.,TRBJ1-1
TGCAGCGTTACCCGGGACAGGGCTAACTATGGCTACACCTTC,CSVTRDRANYGYTF,TRBD1,TRBV29-1,once,TRBJ1-2
TGTGCCAGCAGTTTATTTGGTTATCCGGGATCTAATGAAAAACTGTTTTTT,CASSLFGYPGSNEKLFF,.,TRBV28,once,TRBJ1-4
TGTGCTAGTGGCCTCCACGGGGGGGGCTCAGATACGCAGTATTTT,CASGLHGGGSDTQYF,TRBD2,TRBV12-5,.,TRBJ2-3
TGTGCCAGCAGCATGGCCCTGAACACTGAAGCTTTCTTT,CASSMALNTEAFF,.,TRBV11-2,.,TRBJ1-1
TGCAGCGGCGGTATGGTGAACACTGAAGCTTTCTTT,CSGGMVNTEAFF,.,TRBV29-1,.,TRBJ1-1
TGTGCCAGCAGTGAGAGGGACAGGTCGTCGGGTGGCTACACCTTC,CASSERDRSSGGYTF,TRBD1,TRBV2,.,TRBJ1-2
TGTGCCAGCCGTGGACAGTCTAATGAAAAACTGTTTTTT,CASRGQSNEKLFF,.,TRBV18,.,TRBJ1-4
TGTGCCAGCAGCTCCCCGGGACTAGCGAACCAAAGACAGTTCTTC,CASSSPGLANQRQFF,TRBD2,TRBV7-9,.,TRBJ2-1
TGTGCCAGCACCCCGGGGTCCCTAAACTACGAGCAGTACTTC,CASTPGSLNYEQYF,.,TRBV28,.,TRBJ2-7
TGTGCCAGCAGCCAAGGGGGGACTGGAACCTACGAGCAGTACTTC,CASSQGGTGTYEQYF,.,TRBV3-1/TRBV3-2,once,TRBJ2-7
TGTGCCATCAGGCCCGGAGGACAGGGGCACGAGCAGTACTTC,CAIRPGGQGHEQYF,TRBD1,TRBV10-3,.,TRBJ2-7
TGTGCCAGCAGTGAAAGAGGGACAGAGTTCTCTGGAAACACCATATATTTT,CASSERGTEFSGNTIYF,TRBD1,TRBV2,.,TRBJ1-3
TGCGCCAGCAGCCCGAGGGCCGGGAATTACGAGCAGTACTTC,CASSPRAGNYEQYF,.,TRBV5-1,few,TRBJ2-7